These 30 T cell receptor beta chains came from one sample sequenced in a study of Graves' ophthalmopathy and Graves' hyperthyroidism. Scientists amplified the TCR beta CDR3 regions from RNA transcripts. Following a first-round RT-PCR that used HTBI primers, a second-round multiplex PCR was carried out. TCRdb passed the multiplex PCR reads through MiXCR, listing each CDR3 protein once. The repertoire has hundreds of thousands of distinct CDR3 sequences, about two fifths of them found once; the top ten carry around 3%. Sequenced material: peripheral blood. These receptors were collected from an adult man with Graves' ophthalmopathy.

The chain couples TRBV5-1 to TRBJ2-7, with a possible D match to TRBD1 (5 bases). Per germline, CDR1 SGHRS and CDR2 YFSETQ. The CDR3 is 13 amino acids. Trimming left V 4 bases short and J 4 bases short, with 12 bases between. The CDR3 loop is CASSMEGVYEQYF. The DNA for the CDR3 is TGCGCCAGCAGCATGGAAGGGGTTTACGAGCAGTACTTC.

This clonotype was recorded at least ten times. The chain couples TRBV2 to TRBJ1-4; the D is unclear. CDR1 is SNHLY, CDR2 FYNNEI, per germline. The CDR3 sequence is 15 residues long. The V gene lost 4 bases and the J gene lost 6 bases, with 15 bases spanning the gap. The CDR3 sequence: CASSGPSGADEKLFF. The CDR3, as DNA: TGTGCCAGCAGTGGTCCCTCGGGTGCGGATGAAAAACTGTTTTTT.

In its sample, this clonotype was seen a few times. A much larger clone differs by one base, so this may be a read error. This chain links TRBV7-6 with TRBJ1-6, with 7 bases identical to TRBD1. This CDR3 is 18 amino acids long. Looked up from germline, CDR1 is SGHVS and CDR2 is FNYEAQ. V shed 8 bases, J shed 6 bases, and the junction held 19 bases outside the gene matches. The CDR3 loop reads CASGSRGGHQRSNSPLHF. In DNA form, the CDR3 reads TGTGCCAGCGGCTCCAGGGGGGGACATCAAAGGAGTAATTCACCCCTCCACTTT.

This sequence joins TRBV9 and TRBJ2-2; 7 bases line up with TRBD1. The CDR3 is 15 residues long. The germline CDR1 and CDR2 sequences are SGDLS and YYNGEE. The J segment lost 0 bases and the V segment lost 5 bases, leaving 4 bases of the junction unmatched. CDR3 in amino acids: CASRPTGTNTGELFF. CDR3 bases: TGTGCCAGCAGACCGACAGGGACGAACACCGGGGAGCTGTTTTTT.

Ten or more counts support this clonotype. The chain links TRBV2 to TRBJ2-5, with 11 positions matching TRBD1. There are 16 residues in the CDR3. Unmatched junction bases numbered 10, after V lost 6 bases and J lost 4 bases. Germline V gene data show CDR1 as SNHLY and CDR2 as FYNNEI. The CDR3 region has the DNA TGTGCCAGCAGGGTCAGAGGACAGGGGGCACCAGAGACCCAGTACTTC. Its protein is CASRVRGQGAPETQYF.

The J gene is TRBJ2-5, the V gene TRBV25-1; 10 bases map to TRBD2. Per germline, CDR1 MGHDK and CDR2 SYGVNS. The CDR3 contains 17 residues. V shed 4 bases, J shed 5 bases, and the junction held 13 bases outside the gene matches. The DNA for the CDR3 is TGTGCCAGCAGTGCGATACGTCAGCGGGGGGGCTGGGAGACCCAGTACTTC. This encodes CASSAIRQRGGWETQYF.

V gene TRBV4-1 combines with J gene TRBJ1-1; D not resolved. The CDR3 has 13 residues. Germline-derived CDR1 and CDR2 are MGHRA and YSYEKL. The germline V and J ends were trimmed by 0 bases and 2 bases, with 4 bases remaining between them. The chain's CDR3 is CASSQDDNTEAFF. DNA for the CDR3: TGCGCCAGCAGCCAAGACGACAACACTGAAGCTTTCTTT.

The chain couples TRBV24-1 to TRBJ1-5, with 7 bases that match TRBD1. The trim removed 5 bases at V and 15 bases at J, leaving 9 bases unmatched. Looked up from germline, CDR1 is KGHDR and CDR2 is SFDVKD. The CDR3 extends over 12 amino acids. CDR3 coding DNA: TGTGCCACCAGTGGCAGTAGGGGGCTATGGCATTTT. It codes for CATSGSRGLWHF.

Comment on this clonotype: Just one base apart from a much larger clone, this may be a read error. This chain connects TRBV25-1 to TRBJ2-7; maybe TRBD1 (8 bases). Germline CDR1 is MGHDK and CDR2 is SYGVNS. The CDR3 loop spans 14 amino acids. The CDR3 region has the DNA TGTGTCAGCAGTCTCAGGGGGCGGGGGACCGAGCAGTACTTC. It yields the protein CVSSLRGRGTEQYF.

This clonotype was seen many times. V and J are TRBV24-1 and TRBJ1-2; possible D gene TRBD1, 6 bases. CDR3 size: 13 residues. The V gene's germline CDR1 is KGHDR and CDR2 SFDVKD. Trimming removed 3 bases from V and 8 bases from J, with 12 bases in between. As DNA, the CDR3 is TGTGCCACCAGTGATACAGGGACGGGGGGCTACACCTTC. It specifies CATSDTGTGGYTF.

V and J are TRBV29-1 and TRBJ2-7; 9 nucleotides match TRBD1. The V gene's germline CDR1 is SQVTM and CDR2 ANQGSEA. The ends lost 8 bases at V and 3 bases at J; junction bases unmatched: 5. The CDR3 spans 12 residues. The CDR3 sequence: CSSPGQGYEQYF. The CDR3 DNA reads as TGCAGCAGCCCGGGACAGGGCTACGAGCAGTACTTC.

This clonotype was seen many times. The V and J genes are TRBV6-6 and TRBJ1-5; the D is unclear. V was clipped by 6 bases and J by 9 bases, with 12 bases between them. The CDR3 is 12 amino acids. Germline lookup yields CDR1 MNHNY and CDR2 SVGAGI (reference sequence). CDR3 region: CASRPFNGPQHF. The CDR3 nucleotides are TGTGCCAGCAGGCCTTTCAACGGGCCCCAGCATTTT.

This clonotype was detected many times. The V gene is TRBV7-9, the J gene TRBJ2-6, with a possible D match to TRBD2 (6 bases). V was cut by 3 bases and J by 2 bases, with 14 bases left in between. CDR3 size: 17 residues. The germline V gene encodes CDR1 SEHNR and CDR2 FQNEAQ (reference sequence). For the CDR3, the DNA is TGTGCCAGCAGCTTGAGGGGCGGGACGCCTGGGGCCAACGTCCTGACTTTC. Translation gives CASSLRGGTPGANVLTF.

This clonotype has more than one count but fewer than ten. This chain links TRBV5-1 with TRBJ2-7; 8 nucleotides align to TRBD2. V lost 1 base and J lost 3; bases outside the gene matches: 3. Germline V gene lookup returns CDR1 SGHRS and CDR2 YFSETQ. The CDR3 extends over 14 amino acids. CDR3 protein: CASSLSGGVYEQYF. CDR3 nucleotides: TGCGCCAGCAGCTTGAGCGGGGGTGTCTACGAGCAGTACTTC.

The sample holds many counts of this clonotype. The chain uses TRBV12-3 or TRBV12-4 and TRBJ2-7; 8 nucleotides match TRBD1. This CDR3 is 14 amino acids long. Germline trimming cut 4 bases from V and 6 bases from J; bases unmatched to any gene: 8. This CDR3 reads CASSSGQEHAEQYF. The CDR3 region has the DNA TGTGCCAGCAGTTCGGGACAGGAGCATGCCGAGCAGTACTTC.

Comments on this clonotype: A much bigger clone sits one base away, suggesting this may be a read error. The chain uses TRBV27 and TRBJ1-6; D call uncertain. CDR3 length equals 13 residues. CDR1 and CDR2 from the germline V gene are MNHEY and SMNVEV (reference sequence). V lost 10 bases to trimming and J lost 6 bases, with 13 bases between them. CDR3 sequence (DNA): TGTGCCAACAGCTCCGGGGTTAATTCACCCCTCCACTTT. Translated: CANSSGVNSPLHF.

The CDR3 DNA is TGTGCCAGCAGCTTGGGGACCAGGGGGTCCCAGTACTTC. It specifies CASSLGTRGSQYF. This chain uses TRBV11-1 with TRBJ2-5, with 7 bases that match TRBD1. V gave up 3 bases and J gave up 9 bases; unmatched junction bases: 7. The germline CDR1 and CDR2 sequences are SGHAT and FQDESV (reference sequence). The CDR3 loop spans 13 amino acids.

This clonotype was counted a single time. The chain couples TRBV29-1 to TRBJ1-1, with D hard to call. CDR3 size: 11 residues. V lost 7 bases and J 3 bases, leaving 9 bases between the germline ends. The germline V gene encodes CDR1 SQVTM and CDR2 ANQGSEA. The CDR3 reads CSGTPDTEAFF. CDR3 DNA sequence: TGCAGCGGGACTCCTGACACTGAAGCTTTCTTT.

This clonotype was counted at least ten times. This sequence joins TRBV2 and TRBJ2-7; TRBD2 might be the D (5 bases). CDR1 and CDR2 from the germline V gene are SNHLY and FYNNEI. The CDR3 extends over 13 amino acids. The V end lost 5 bases, the J end lost 6 bases, and 14 bases lay between the germline ends. The CDR3 protein is CASSSQEVAEQYF. In DNA, the CDR3 is TGTGCCAGCAGTTCCCAGGAGGTTGCCGAGCAGTACTTC.

This clonotype was counted at least ten times. V gene TRBV12-3 or TRBV12-4 combines with J gene TRBJ1-2; the D is unclear. Trimming took off 5 bases at V and 4 bases at J, with 8 bases between the two ends. There are 12 residues in the CDR3. The CDR3 nucleotides read TGTGCCAGCAGTCTAGTCGGCTATGGCTACACCTTC. Its protein is CASSLVGYGYTF.

This clonotype was recorded at least ten times. The rearrangement joins TRBV7-9 to TRBJ2-5; TRBD2 matches 13 bases. The CDR3 runs to 15 residues. Germline assignment: CDR1 SEHNR and CDR2 FQNEAQ (reference sequence). V trimming: 5 bases; J trimming: 7 bases; junction bases outside the gene matches: 7. The CDR3 protein is CASSGGLAGSGTQYF. The CDR3 DNA reads TGTGCCAGCAGCGGGGGACTAGCGGGGTCCGGGACCCAGTACTTC.

The gene calls are TRBV7-8 and TRBJ1-6; maybe TRBD1 (5 bases). The CDR3 extends over 14 amino acids. Germline lookup yields CDR1 SGHVS and CDR2 FQNEAQ. Trimming removed 9 bases at V and 5 bases at J, with 14 bases between. For the CDR3, the DNA is TGTGCCAGAGACCGGGACTGGCATAATTCACCCCTCCACTTT. This gives the protein CARDRDWHNSPLHF.

The J gene is TRBJ2-7, the V gene TRBV2, with TRBD1 as a possible D gene (5 bases). The CDR3 covers 14 residues. The germline V gene encodes CDR1 SNHLY and CDR2 FYNNEI. With 6 bases removed from V and 5 bases from J, the gap between germline ends came to 17 bases. CDR3 amino acids: CASSKTGQSNEQYF. For the CDR3, the DNA is TGTGCCAGCAGCAAAACCGGACAATCGAACGAGCAGTACTTC.

This clonotype was counted many times. The V call is TRBV12-3 or TRBV12-4, the J call TRBJ1-3; no clear D gene. V was shortened by 3 bases and J by 0 bases, with 6 bases between the two germline ends. The CDR3 runs 14 residues. The CDR3 coding sequence is TGTGCCAGCAGTTTGAGCAACTCTGGAAACACCATATATTTT. As protein: CASSLSNSGNTIYF.

CDR3 sequence: CASSKQGRYGYTF. In DNA, the CDR3 is TGTGCCAGCTCCAAACAGGGACGTTATGGCTACACCTTC. The chain is built from TRBV2 and TRBJ1-2; TRBD1 is a possible D gene (6 bases). The germline gives CDR1 SNHLY, CDR2 FYNNEI. This CDR3 has 13 amino acids. V was cut by 8 bases and J by 5 bases, with 15 bases left in between.

V is TRBV2 and J is TRBJ1-5; D call uncertain. This CDR3 is built from 14 residues. From germline, CDR1 is SNHLY and CDR2 FYNNEI. Trimming removed 1 base from V and 12 bases from J, with 16 bases in between. Here the CDR3 reads CASSEEAGRTSQHF. The CDR3 DNA follows: TGTGCCAGCAGTGAAGAAGCGGGGAGGACCAGCCAGCATTTT.

The rearrangement joins TRBV12-3 or TRBV12-4 to TRBJ1-2; D uncertain. This CDR3 has 14 amino acids. Trimming removed 6 bases at V and 6 bases at J, with 17 bases between. CDR3 sequence reads: CASSGWQVSDGYTF. The CDR3 DNA follows: TGTGCCAGCAGCGGGTGGCAGGTCAGCGATGGCTACACCTTC.

This clonotype was detected many times. V usage is TRBV6-9 and J usage is TRBJ1-1; D unclear. The germline V and J ends were trimmed by 4 bases and 5 bases, with 14 bases remaining between them. There are 14 residues in the CDR3. The V gene's germline CDR1 is MNHGY and CDR2 SVAAGI. The CDR3 loop is CASSFRRVVTEAFF. The CDR3 coding sequence is TGTGCCAGCAGTTTTCGTCGGGTGGTAACTGAAGCTTTCTTT.

This clonotype was counted at least ten times. This chain joins TRBV2 and TRBJ2-5; D is unclear. V was clipped by 3 bases and J by 1 base, with 3 bases between them. Germline V gives CDR1 SNHLY, CDR2 FYNNEI. The CDR3 totals 12 residues. The CDR3 DNA reads as TGTGCCAGCAGTGATTTCCAAGAGACCCAGTACTTC. Translated: CASSDFQETQYF.

This clonotype was observed at least ten times. The chain uses TRBV10-3 and TRBJ2-5, with D perhaps being TRBD1 or TRBD2 (5 bases each). The CDR3 length is 16 residues. V dropped 3 bases and J dropped 4 bases, with 18 bases sitting between them. In germline, CDR1 is ENHRY, CDR2 SYGVKD. The CDR3 spells CAISDPRGDLGETQYF. The CDR3 region has the DNA TGTGCCATCAGTGACCCGCGAGGGGATTTGGGAGAGACCCAGTACTTC.